The 30 T cell receptor beta chains listed next were all sequenced from one sample in a study of blood T cell repertoires in COVID-19 (TCRdb year 2020). Library preparation was by the immunoSEQ multiplex PCR assay. Here the immuneACCESS table is served through TCRdb, limited to in-frame sequences with V and J called. Missing clones are a known gap in these copies; in checked studies unresolved V genes cover under half, and the rest lacks a known reason. The sample records roughly 670,000 clones, around 89% of which are singletons. The top ten hold over 0.2% of the sample. The sample taken for sequencing was peripheral blood. These receptors all stem from a woman in her late teens or twenties with acute or convalescent COVID-19.

The V gene is TRBV7-9, the J gene TRBJ2-1; D is possibly TRBD2 (5 bases). Trimming shortened V by 5 bases and J by 1 base, and 6 bases separated the two germline ends. The length of the CDR3 is 13 residues. The germline gives CDR1 SEHNR, CDR2 FQNEAQ (reference sequence). CDR3 nucleotide sequence: TGTGCCAGCAGCGAGGGTTCCTACAATGAGCAGTTCTTC. Translating it yields CASSEGSYNEQFF.

V gene TRBV27 combines with J gene TRBJ2-7; 9 nucleotides line up with TRBD1. The ends lost 0 bases at V and 2 bases at J; junction bases unmatched: 2. The CDR3 totals 15 residues. CDR1 MNHEY and CDR2 SMNVEV come from the germline V gene (reference sequence). The CDR3 sequence: CASSLSGTGTYEQYF. CDR3 coding DNA: TGTGCCAGCAGTTTATCCGGGACAGGGACCTACGAGCAGTACTTC.

The rearrangement links TRBV9 to TRBJ1-3; no reliable D call. The CDR3 has 15 amino acids. Between the trimmed V and J ends, which lost 4 bases and 2 bases, there was a span of 13 bases. CDR1 SGDLS and CDR2 YYNGEE come from the germline V gene. This chain's CDR3 is CASSLDIRPGNTIYF. The CDR3 region has the DNA TGTGCCAGCAGCCTTGACATTAGGCCTGGAAACACCATATATTTT.

The J gene is TRBJ2-1, the V gene TRBV27; the D gene is possibly TRBD1 (7 bases). CDR1 is MNHEY and CDR2 is SMNVEV in the germline V gene (reference sequence). V was pared by 1 base and J by 6 bases, with 16 bases between. The CDR3 totals 16 residues. CDR3 bases: TGTGCCAGCAGTTTATTGCTCAGACAGGGAGGCAATGAGCAGTTCTTC. This encodes CASSLLLRQGGNEQFF.

V is TRBV5-4 and J is TRBJ2-1; 7 bases match TRBD2. Trimming took 7 bases from V and 4 from J; bases not matched to a gene: 11. The germline V gene has CDR1 SGHNT and CDR2 YYREEE (reference sequence). This CDR3 spans 15 amino acids. The CDR3 bases are TGTGCCAGCTACACCCGACTAGCTACTTACAATGAGCAGTTCTTC. The encoded protein is CASYTRLATYNEQFF.

V and J are TRBV10-3 and TRBJ2-5; TRBD1 matches at 7 bases. Germline-derived CDR1 and CDR2 are ENHRY and SYGVKD. V was pared by 8 bases and J by 4 bases, with 4 bases of the junction left unmatched. The CDR3 consists of 12 residues. The CDR3 region has the DNA TGTGCCATCGGGCCAGGGGGAGAGACCCAGTACTTC. Amino acid sequence: CAIGPGGETQYF.

The genes are TRBV19 and TRBJ2-3, with TRBD2 identical over 9 bases. Per the germline V gene, CDR1 is LNHDA and CDR2 is SQIVND (reference sequence). The CDR3 totals 17 residues. Unmatched junction bases numbered 12, after V lost 5 bases and J lost 3 bases. The CDR3 here is CASSFFAGGRGTDTQYF. The CDR3 region has the DNA TGTGCCAGTAGTTTCTTTGCGGGGGGGCGAGGGACAGATACGCAGTATTTT.

This sequence joins TRBV11-2 and TRBJ2-7; TRBD1 matches 9 bases. The germline CDR1 and CDR2 sequences are SGHAT and FQNNGV. CDR3 length: 13 amino acids. After removal of 8 bases from V and 0 bases from J, the junction contained 2 bases not matched to a gene. The CDR3 spells CASSTGGSYEQYF. The CDR3 bases are TGTGCCAGCTCGACAGGGGGCTCCTACGAGCAGTACTTC. Together with reference TRBV11-2 and TRBJ2-7, the CDR3 gives the full variable domain: EAGVAQSPRYKIIEKRQSVAFWCNPISGHATLYWYQQILGQGPKLLIQFQNNGVVDDSQLPKDRFSAERLKGVDSTLKIQPAKLEDSAVYLCASSTGGSYEQYFGPGTRLTVT.

V gene TRBV4-3 combines with J gene TRBJ2-7, with D uncertain. The V and J ends lost 3 bases and 0 bases respectively, with 6 bases between them. This CDR3 region has 13 residues. CDR1 and CDR2 from the germline V gene are LGHNA and YSLEER. CDR3 loop: CASSQGDSYEQYF. The CDR3 DNA follows: TGCGCCAGCAGCCAGGGCGACTCCTACGAGCAGTACTTC.

The CDR3 DNA is TGTGCCAGCAGTTCCCGACTATCTCAGCCCCAGCATTTT. This encodes CASSSRLSQPQHF. The chain couples TRBV6-5 to TRBJ1-5; D unclear. V lost 4 bases and J lost 6, with 10 bases in between. Germline V gives CDR1 MNHEY, CDR2 SVGAGI. This CDR3 has 13 residues.

J is TRBJ2-4 and V is TRBV2; TRBD1 might be the D (6 bases). The CDR3 is 14 residues long. V shed 3 bases and J shed 1 base, with 7 bases lying between them. Germline CDR1 reads SNHLY; CDR2 reads FYNNEI. CDR3 sequence reads: CASSDGQAKNIQYF. The CDR3 bases are TGTGCCAGCAGTGACGGACAGGCCAAAAACATTCAGTACTTC.

The count of this clone is one. V usage is TRBV14 and J usage is TRBJ2-2; D unclear. This CDR3 is built from 14 residues. Germline assignment: CDR1 SGHDN and CDR2 FVKESK. Trimming took off 5 bases at V and 4 bases at J, with 11 bases between the two ends. The CDR3 sequence is CASSYSLTTGELFF. In nucleotides, the CDR3 is TGTGCCAGCAGCTATTCTCTAACCACCGGGGAGCTGTTTTTT.

The chain joins TRBV29-1 to TRBJ2-7, with D maybe TRBD2 (5 bases). There are 12 residues in the CDR3. V was trimmed by 2 bases and J by 3 bases, leaving 8 bases between them. Germline loops: CDR1 SQVTM, CDR2 ANQGSEA. In DNA, the CDR3 is TGCAGCGTTGAACTGGGAGACTACGAGCAGTACTTC. Its protein is CSVELGDYEQYF.

The genes are TRBV15 and TRBJ2-5, with 7 bases identical to TRBD1. Germline trimming cut 3 bases from V and 3 bases from J; bases unmatched to any gene: 13. The CDR3 has 17 residues. Germline-derived CDR1 and CDR2 are LNHNV and YYDKDF (reference sequence). CDR3 residues: CATSSTVTTGTEETQYF. The CDR3 DNA follows: TGTGCCACCAGCAGTACCGTCACGACAGGGACGGAAGAGACCCAGTACTTC.

In this sample, this clone turned up a few times. The chain recombines TRBV4-1 with TRBJ2-1; possible D gene TRBD2, 5 bases. CDR1 is MGHRA and CDR2 is YSYEKL in the germline V gene. Trimming cost V 2 bases and J 0 bases, with 11 bases left between them. This CDR3 has 16 residues. Here the CDR3 reads CASSQTGVSSYNEQFF. The CDR3 DNA reads as TGCGCCAGCAGCCAAACCGGGGTAAGCTCCTACAATGAGCAGTTCTTC.

This chain connects TRBV9 to TRBJ1-3; D perhaps matches TRBD1 (6 bases). Germline loops: CDR1 SGDLS, CDR2 YYNGEE. CDR3 length: 16 residues. V lost 3 bases and J lost 1, with 14 bases in between. The CDR3 loop is CASSATSGVSGNTIYF. In DNA form, the CDR3 reads TGTGCCAGCAGCGCAACCTCAGGGGTTTCTGGAAACACCATATATTTT. Based on the CDR3 plus reference TRBV9 and TRBJ1-3, the full variable domain is DSGVTQTPKHLITATGQRVTLRCSPRSGDLSVYWYQQSLDQGLQFLIQYYNGEERAKGNILERFSAQQFPDLHSELNLSSLELGDSALYFCASSATSGVSGNTIYFGEGSWLTVV.

The chain recombines TRBV24-1 with TRBJ2-1; 8 bases match TRBD2. V shed 3 bases, J shed 2 bases, and the junction held 8 bases outside the gene matches. The V gene's germline CDR1 is KGHDR and CDR2 SFDVKD. The length of the CDR3 is 17 residues. The CDR3 bases are TGTGCCACCAGTGATCCAGTAAGCGGGGGACCCTACAATGAGCAGTTCTTC. It is translated as CATSDPVSGGPYNEQFF.

The V gene is TRBV19, the J gene TRBJ1-3, with 8 bases matching TRBD1. V gave up 3 bases and J gave up 2 bases; unmatched junction bases: 3. The germline V gene has CDR1 LNHDA and CDR2 SQIVND (reference sequence). The CDR3 totals 15 residues. The CDR3 sequence: CASSMVQGAGNTIYF. The CDR3 DNA follows: TGTGCCAGTAGTATGGTACAGGGGGCTGGAAACACCATATATTTT.

V is TRBV6-5 and J is TRBJ2-3, with D possibly TRBD1 on 6 matching bases. The germline CDR1 and CDR2 sequences are MNHEY and SVGAGI. The CDR3 runs to 15 residues. Trimming pared 2 bases from V and 7 bases from J, leaving 16 bases between. The DNA for the CDR3 is TGTGCCAGCAGTTACGATTTAGGGGGTGGATATACGCAGTATTTT. Protein sequence: CASSYDLGGGYTQYF.

The chain has TRBV3-1 (or the pseudogene TRBV3-2) and TRBJ1-2, with 7 bases aligning to TRBD1. The CDR3 has 14 residues. V lost 4 bases, J lost 4 bases, and 6 bases stayed unmatched. Germline lookup yields CDR1 LGHDT and CDR2 YNNKEL (reference sequence). The CDR3 is CASSPQGHSYGYTF. CDR3 DNA sequence: TGTGCCAGCAGCCCACAGGGGCATTCCTATGGCTACACCTTC.

The chain combines TRBV20-1 with TRBJ2-3, with unresolved D. This CDR3 comprises 11 residues. V was pared by 6 bases and J by 6 bases, with 10 bases between. In germline, CDR1 is DFQATT, CDR2 SNEGSKA (reference sequence). CDR3 nucleotide sequence: TGCAGTGCGCAATTCGGGGATACGCAGTATTTT. Protein sequence: CSAQFGDTQYF.

This chain's CDR3 is CASSIVSPSGGHEQYF. The DNA of the CDR3 is TGTGCCAGTAGTATAGTATCGCCTAGCGGGGGCCACGAGCAGTACTTC. This sequence joins TRBV19 and TRBJ2-7, with 10 bases aligning to TRBD2. V lost 1 base to trimming and J lost 5 bases; unmatched junction nucleotides: 8. Germline CDR1 is LNHDA and CDR2 is SQIVND (reference sequence). CDR3 length equals 16 residues.

This clone was seen just once. CDR3 bases: TGTGCCAGCAGCCCCTCCGGGCGGGGTCGGACTGAAGCTTTCTTT. Amino acid sequence: CASSPSGRGRTEAFF. V usage is TRBV21-1 and J usage is TRBJ1-1. TRBV21-1 is a pseudogene. This CDR3 comprises 15 residues.

This chain connects TRBV13 to TRBJ1-1, with D perhaps TRBD1 (5 bases). The germline V gene has CDR1 PRHDT and CDR2 FYEKMQ (reference sequence). V was shortened by 4 bases and J by 4 bases, with 16 bases between the two germline ends. This CDR3 has 15 amino acids. CDR3 DNA sequence: TGTGCCAGCAGCTCCCCTAACCGCAGGGCCACTGAAGCTTTCTTT. Its protein is CASSSPNRRATEAFF. Full variable domain (outside the CDR3, taken from reference TRBV13 and TRBJ1-1): AAGVIQSPRHLIKEKRETATLKCYPIPRHDTVYWYQQGPGQDPQFLISFYEKMQSDKGSIPDRFSAQQFSDYHSELNMSSLELGDSALYFCASSSPNRRATEAFFGQGTRLTVV.

This rearrangement joins TRBV30 to TRBJ1-2; maybe TRBD1 (6 bases). The germline V and J ends were trimmed by 3 bases and 3 bases, with 14 bases remaining between them. In germline, CDR1 is GTSNPN, CDR2 SVGIG (reference sequence). The length of the CDR3 is 14 residues. CDR3 in DNA: TGTGCCTGGAGCCCCGGGACAAGAGACTATGGCTACACCTTC. Its translation is CAWSPGTRDYGYTF.

The V and J genes are TRBV7-2 and TRBJ2-1, with 7 bases aligning to TRBD1. This CDR3 has 14 amino acids. Trimming took 1 base from V and 9 from J; bases not matched to a gene: 6. The germline gives CDR1 SGHTA, CDR2 FQGNSA. The CDR3 nucleotides read TGTGCCAGCAGCTTAGGACAGGGCTCCGGTGAGCAGTTCTTC. This encodes CASSLGQGSGEQFF. Combining the CDR3 with reference TRBV7-2 and TRBJ2-1 gives the whole variable domain GAGVSQSPSNKVTEKGKDVELRCDPISGHTALYWYRQSLGQGLEFLIYFQGNSAPDKSGLPSDRFSAERTGGSVSTLTIQRTQQEDSAVYLCASSLGQGSGEQFFGPGTRLTVL.

CDR3 nucleotides: TGCGCCAGCAGCTTGGGGGACAGGGGTACTGGAAACACCATATATTTT. Amino acid sequence: CASSLGDRGTGNTIYF. The genes are TRBV5-1 and TRBJ1-3; 10 nucleotides align to TRBD1. With 0 bases clipped from V and 2 bases from J, the junction kept 2 bases outside the gene matches. CDR3 length: 16 residues. Germline assignment: CDR1 SGHRS and CDR2 YFSETQ.

V and J are TRBV6-5 and TRBJ1-2, with 11 bases identical to TRBD1. The junction had 4 bases not matched to a gene; V was cut back by 5 bases and J by 8 bases. The CDR3 contains 13 residues. From germline, CDR1 is MNHEY and CDR2 SVGAGI. The CDR3 loop is CASSPGTGGGYTF. The CDR3 DNA is TGTGCCAGCAGTCCCGGGACAGGGGGAGGCTACACCTTC.

The chain uses TRBV2 and TRBJ1-1; D unresolved. V was trimmed by 7 bases and J by 5 bases, leaving 8 bases between them. Germline V gene data show CDR1 as SNHLY and CDR2 as FYNNEI. The CDR3 totals 11 residues. This CDR3 reads CASTRETEAFF. As DNA, the CDR3 is TGTGCCAGCACCCGGGAGACTGAAGCTTTCTTT.

The chain carries TRBV2 and TRBJ1-2, with TRBD1 matching 7 bases. CDR1 and CDR2 from the germline V gene are SNHLY and FYNNEI. The CDR3 extends over 13 amino acids. J lost 5 bases, V lost 3 bases, and 3 bases had no gene match. The CDR3 DNA reads as TGTGCCAGCAGTGACCAGGGGGTATATGGCTACACCTTC. Translation gives CASSDQGVYGYTF.